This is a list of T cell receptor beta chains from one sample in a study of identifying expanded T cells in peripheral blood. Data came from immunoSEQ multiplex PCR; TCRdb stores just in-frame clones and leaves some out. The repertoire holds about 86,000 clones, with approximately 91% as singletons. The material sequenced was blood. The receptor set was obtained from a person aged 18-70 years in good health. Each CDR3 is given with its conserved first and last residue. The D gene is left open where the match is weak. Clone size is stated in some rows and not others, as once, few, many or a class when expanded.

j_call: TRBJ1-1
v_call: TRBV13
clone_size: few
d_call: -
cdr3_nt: TGTGCCAGCAGCTCCGGACAGATCATGAACACTGAAGCTTTCTTT
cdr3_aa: CASSSGQIMNTEAFF

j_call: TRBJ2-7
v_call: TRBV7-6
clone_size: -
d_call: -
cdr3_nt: TGTGCCAGCAGCTCATTCCCCGGTTCCTCACTCGGGCAGTACTTC
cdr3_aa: CASSSFPGSSLGQYF

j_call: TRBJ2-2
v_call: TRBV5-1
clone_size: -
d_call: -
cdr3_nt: TGCGCCAGCAGCTTGGGAGGGACGAACACCGGGGAGCTGTTTTTT
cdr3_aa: CASSLGGTNTGELFF

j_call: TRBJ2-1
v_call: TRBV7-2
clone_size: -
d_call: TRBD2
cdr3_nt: TGTGCCAGCAGCTTGTCGGGGGGTATCGATGAGCAGTTCTTC
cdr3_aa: CASSLSGGIDEQFF

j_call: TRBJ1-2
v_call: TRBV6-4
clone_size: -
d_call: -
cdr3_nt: TGTGCCAGCAGTGAAACGGCAGCTAACTATGGCTACACCTTC
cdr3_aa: CASSETAANYGYTF

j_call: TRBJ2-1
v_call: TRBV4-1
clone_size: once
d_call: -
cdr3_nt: TGCGCCAGCAGCCTGCTCACCACAGGGAATGAGCAGTTCTTC
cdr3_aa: CASSLLTTGNEQFF

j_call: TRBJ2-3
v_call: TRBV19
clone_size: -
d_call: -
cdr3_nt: TGTGCCAGTAAGGAGAATGGGGGGCAGTATTTT
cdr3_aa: CASKENGGQYF

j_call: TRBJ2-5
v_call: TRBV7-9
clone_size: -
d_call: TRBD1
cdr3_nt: TGTGCCAGCAGCTCGGGGACAGTCGGGGAGACCCAGTACTTC
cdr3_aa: CASSSGTVGETQYF

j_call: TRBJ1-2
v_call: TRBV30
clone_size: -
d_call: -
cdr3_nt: TGTGCCTGGAGTGTATCAGAGGGCTACACCTTC
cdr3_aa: CAWSVSEGYTF

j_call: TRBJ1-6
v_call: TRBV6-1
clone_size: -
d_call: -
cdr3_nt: TGTGCCAGCATGGGGATGACCCTGGGGGATTCACCCCTCCACTTT
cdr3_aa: CASMGMTLGDSPLHF

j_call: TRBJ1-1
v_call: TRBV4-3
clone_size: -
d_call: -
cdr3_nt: TGCGCCAGCAGCCAGACAGGTAACACTGAAGCTTTCTTT
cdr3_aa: CASSQTGNTEAFF

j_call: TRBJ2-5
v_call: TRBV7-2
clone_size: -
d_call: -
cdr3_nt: TGTGCCAGCAGCCCCCCTCGGGAGACCCAGTACTTC
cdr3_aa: CASSPPRETQYF

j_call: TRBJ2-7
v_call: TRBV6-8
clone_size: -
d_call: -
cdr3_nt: TGTGCCAGCAGTTACTCTGGGGGTCACTACGAGCAGTACTTC
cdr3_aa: CASSYSGGHYEQYF

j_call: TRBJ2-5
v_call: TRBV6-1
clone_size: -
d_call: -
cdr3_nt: TGTGCCAGCAGTGAAGACAGGACTGGCCCCCGGACCCAGTACTTC
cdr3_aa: CASSEDRTGPRTQYF

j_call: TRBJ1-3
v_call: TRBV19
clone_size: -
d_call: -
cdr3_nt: TGTGCCAGTAGCGATACTTTCGGGGTTTCGTCTGGAAACACCATATATTTT
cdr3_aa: CASSDTFGVSSGNTIYF

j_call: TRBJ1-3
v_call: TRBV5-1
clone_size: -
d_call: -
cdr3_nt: TGCGCCAGCAGTCTTTCTGCTAGCTCTGGAAACACCATATATTTT
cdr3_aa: CASSLSASSGNTIYF

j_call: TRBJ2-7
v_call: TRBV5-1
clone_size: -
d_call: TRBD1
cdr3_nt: TGCGCCAGCAGCTCACCGGGACAGGAATACGAGCAGTACTTC
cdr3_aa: CASSSPGQEYEQYF

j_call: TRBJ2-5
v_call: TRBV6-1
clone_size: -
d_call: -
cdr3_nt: TGTGCCAGCAGTGGGGGGGGGACACTTCAAGAGACCCAGTACTTC
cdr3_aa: CASSGGGTLQETQYF

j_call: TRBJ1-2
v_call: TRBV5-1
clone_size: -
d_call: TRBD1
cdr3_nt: TGCGCCAGCAGCCCACAGGGGGAAGGCTACACCTTC
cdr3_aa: CASSPQGEGYTF

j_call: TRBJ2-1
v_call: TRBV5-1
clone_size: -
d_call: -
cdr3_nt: TGCGCCAGCAGCTTGGGACCGGCCTCCTACAATGAGCAGTTCTTC
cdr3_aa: CASSLGPASYNEQFF

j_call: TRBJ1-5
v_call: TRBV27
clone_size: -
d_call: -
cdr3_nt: TGTGCCAGCAGTTTATCGTTGCCCGGTCAGCCCCAGCATTTT
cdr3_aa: CASSLSLPGQPQHF

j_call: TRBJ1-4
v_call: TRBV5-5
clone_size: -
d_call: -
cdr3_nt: TGTGCCAGCAGCTTGAGGCGGGACACAATCAATGAAAAACTGTTTTTT
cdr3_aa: CASSLRRDTINEKLFF

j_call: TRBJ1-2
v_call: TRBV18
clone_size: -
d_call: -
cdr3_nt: TGTGCCAGCCTTTCCGGGGCGACGCTCAACTATGGCTACACCTTC
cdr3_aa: CASLSGATLNYGYTF

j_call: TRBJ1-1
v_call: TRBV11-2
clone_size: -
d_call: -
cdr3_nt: TGTGCCAGCAGCCCACAGACGAACACTGAAGCTTTCTTT
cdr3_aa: CASSPQTNTEAFF

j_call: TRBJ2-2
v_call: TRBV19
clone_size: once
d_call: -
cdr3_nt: TGTGCCAGTAGCCCCGGGGTTACGAACACCGGGGAGCTGTTTTTT
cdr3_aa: CASSPGVTNTGELFF

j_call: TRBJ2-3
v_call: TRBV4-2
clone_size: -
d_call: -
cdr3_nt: TGTGCCAGCAGCCAAGGGACAGCTAGCACAGATACGCAGTATTTT
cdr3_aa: CASSQGTASTDTQYF

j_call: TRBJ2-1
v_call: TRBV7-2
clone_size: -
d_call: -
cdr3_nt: TGTGCCAGCAGCCCTGGACTCCACTCCTACAATGAGCAGTTCTTC
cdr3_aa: CASSPGLHSYNEQFF

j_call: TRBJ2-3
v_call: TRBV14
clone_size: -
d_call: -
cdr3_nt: TGTGCCAGCAGCCAAGATATACTAAGGGCAGATACGCAGTATTTT
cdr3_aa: CASSQDILRADTQYF

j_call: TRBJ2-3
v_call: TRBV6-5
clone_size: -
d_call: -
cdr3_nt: TGTGCCAGCAGTTCAGTTGGGGGACCACAGTATTTT
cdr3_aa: CASSSVGGPQYF

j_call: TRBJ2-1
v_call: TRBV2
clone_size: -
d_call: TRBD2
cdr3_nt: TGTGCCAGCAGGATTGGACTAGCGGGGGAATCTACGTTCTTC
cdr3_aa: CASRIGLAGESTFF

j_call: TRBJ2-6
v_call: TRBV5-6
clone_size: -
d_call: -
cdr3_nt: TGTGCCAGCAGCAGGACGGCCGGGGCCAACGTCCTGACTTTC
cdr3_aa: CASSRTAGANVLTF

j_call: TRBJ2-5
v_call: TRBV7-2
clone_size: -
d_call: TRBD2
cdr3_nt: TGTGCCAGCAGCCTTAGGACTAGCGGGGGCTCCCGGGGAGAGACCCAGTACTTC
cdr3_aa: CASSLRTSGGSRGETQYF

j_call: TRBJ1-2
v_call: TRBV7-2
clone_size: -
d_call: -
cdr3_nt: TGTGCCAGCAGCTTAGGGAGGGGGACCTGGACCCCTAACTATGGCTACACCTTC
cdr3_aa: CASSLGRGTWTPNYGYTF

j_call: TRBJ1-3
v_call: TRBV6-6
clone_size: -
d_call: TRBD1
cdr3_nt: TGTGCCAGCAGCCCGGGACAGGGGGCTCTTGGCACCATATATTTT
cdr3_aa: CASSPGQGALGTIYF

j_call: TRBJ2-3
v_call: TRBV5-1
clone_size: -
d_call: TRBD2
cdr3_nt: TGCGCCAGCAGCTTGGGCGCTAGCGGGGACACAGATACGCAGTATTTT
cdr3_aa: CASSLGASGDTDTQYF

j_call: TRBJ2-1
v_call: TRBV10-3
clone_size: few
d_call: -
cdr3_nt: TGTGCCATCAGTGAGACCAGTAATGAGCAGTTCTTC
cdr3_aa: CAISETSNEQFF

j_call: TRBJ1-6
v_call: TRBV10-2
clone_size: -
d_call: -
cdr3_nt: TGCGCCAGCAGTGATGGGGGTTCCCTCCCATCCCTCCACTTT
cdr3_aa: CASSDGGSLPSLHF

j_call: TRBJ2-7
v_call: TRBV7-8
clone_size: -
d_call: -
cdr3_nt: TGTGCCAGCAGCTTTTGGCGGGGCTCCTACGAGCAGTACTTC
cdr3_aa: CASSFWRGSYEQYF

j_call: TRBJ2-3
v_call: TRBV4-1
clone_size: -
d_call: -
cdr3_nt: TGCGCCAGCAGCCAAGACCAACTCCTAGGCACAGATACGCAGTATTTT
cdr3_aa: CASSQDQLLGTDTQYF

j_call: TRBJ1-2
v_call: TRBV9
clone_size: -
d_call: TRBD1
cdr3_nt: TGTGCCAGCAGCGTAGTTTATGACAGGGCGTATGGCTACACCTTC
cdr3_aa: CASSVVYDRAYGYTF

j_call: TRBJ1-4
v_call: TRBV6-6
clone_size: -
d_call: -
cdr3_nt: TGTGCCAGCAGAACGGGGGGGTTTCGCGAAAAACTGTTTTTT
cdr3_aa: CASRTGGFREKLFF

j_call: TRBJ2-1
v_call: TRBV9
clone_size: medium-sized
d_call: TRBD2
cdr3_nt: TGTGCCAGCAGCGTTAATATAGCGGGAGCTTTCTACAATGAGCAGTTCTTC
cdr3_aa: CASSVNIAGAFYNEQFF

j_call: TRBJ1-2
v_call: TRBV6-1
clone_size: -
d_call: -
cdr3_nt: TGTGCCAGCACTATCTCCGGAGGTGGCTACACCTTC
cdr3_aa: CASTISGGGYTF

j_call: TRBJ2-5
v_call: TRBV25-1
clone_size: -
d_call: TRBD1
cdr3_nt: TGTGCCAGCAGTCATCAGGGGGCATGGGAGACCCAGTACTTC
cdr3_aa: CASSHQGAWETQYF

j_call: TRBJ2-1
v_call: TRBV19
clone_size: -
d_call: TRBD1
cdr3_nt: TGTGCCAGTAACGAGGGGGCGTTCTACAATGAGCAGTTCTTC
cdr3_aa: CASNEGAFYNEQFF

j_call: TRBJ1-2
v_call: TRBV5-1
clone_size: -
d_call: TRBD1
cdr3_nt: TGCGCCAGCAGCCCTTCGGGGACAGGGGGCCGAGGCTACACCTTC
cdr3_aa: CASSPSGTGGRGYTF

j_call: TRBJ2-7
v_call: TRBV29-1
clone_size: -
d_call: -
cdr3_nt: TGCAGCGTTGTTGGGCTTGTTAACTCGTACGAGCAGTACTTC
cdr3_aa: CSVVGLVNSYEQYF

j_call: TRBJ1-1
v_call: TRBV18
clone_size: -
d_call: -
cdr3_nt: TGTGCCAGCTCACCATTAAGTACGGGAAACACTGAAGCTTTCTTT
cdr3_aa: CASSPLSTGNTEAFF

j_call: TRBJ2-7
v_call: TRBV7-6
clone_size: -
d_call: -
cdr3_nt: TGTGCCAGCAGCTTAGGGGACTCTTCCTACGAGCAGTACTTC
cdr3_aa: CASSLGDSSYEQYF

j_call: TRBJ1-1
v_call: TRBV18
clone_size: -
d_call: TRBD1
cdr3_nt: TGTGCCAGCTCTTCGGGACAGATCTTGAACACTGAAGCTTTCTTT
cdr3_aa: CASSSGQILNTEAFF

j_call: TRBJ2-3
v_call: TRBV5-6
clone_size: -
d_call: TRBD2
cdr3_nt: TGTGCCAGCAGCGACCGTACTAGCGGGAGGGCCACAGATACGCAGTATTTT
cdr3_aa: CASSDRTSGRATDTQYF

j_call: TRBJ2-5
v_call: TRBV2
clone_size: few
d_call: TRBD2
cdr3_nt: TGTGCCAGCAGTGAAAGCGGGGAAGAGACCCAGTACTTC
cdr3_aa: CASSESGEETQYF

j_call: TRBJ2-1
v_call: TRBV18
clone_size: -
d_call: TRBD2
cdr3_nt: TGTGCCAGCTCACCCTCGGGAGGGGACGTCTACAATGAGCAGTTCTTC
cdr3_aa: CASSPSGGDVYNEQFF

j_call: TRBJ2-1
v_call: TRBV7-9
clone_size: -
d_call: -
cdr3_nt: TGTGCCAGCAGCTTAGAGCTGCTACCTGAGCAGTTCTTC
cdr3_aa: CASSLELLPEQFF

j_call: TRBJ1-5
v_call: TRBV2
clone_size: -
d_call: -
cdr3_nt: TGTGCCAGCAGTGAAAATCAGGGAAACAATCAGCCCCAGCATTTT
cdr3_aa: CASSENQGNNQPQHF